Given below is one T cell receptor (beta chain) in context. Looked up from germline, CDR1 is SGHRS and CDR2 is YFSETQ. Germline trimming cut 4 bases from V and 5 bases from J; bases unmatched to any gene: 5. CDR3 length: 15 amino acids. This record comes from a study of shared clonotypes between healthy human individuals. Genomic DNA of each subset was evenly split across several immunoSEQ plates. Produced via immunoSEQ multiplex PCR; TCRdb's table is partial and in-frame only. The profile shows some 550,000 clones, 97% of them singletons. CD45RA-negative memory and CD45RA+ naive subsets were split from the CD4+ cells.

Sequencing was carried out using naive CD4+ T cells sorted from blood. Sample subset: CD45RA+ positively selected. The sequence was collected from a woman aged 25 to 39 in good health. The J gene is TRBJ2-7, the V gene TRBV5-1, with 14 bases lining up with TRBD2. The CDR3, as DNA: TGCGCCAGCAGCGCTCGACTAGCGGGGGGGAACGAGCAGTACTTC. This gives the protein CASSARLAGGNEQYF.